This is a list of T cell receptor beta chains from one sample in a study of ipilimumab plus nivolumab after autologous stem cell transplantation. Clones were read by immunoSEQ multiplex PCR, and TCRdb kept only the in-frame ones, dropping some. The top ten hold about 10% of the sample, which has some 17,000 clones, approximately 80% seen once. The sequencing used PBMCs, collected in a trial of ipilimumab plus nivolumab as post-transplant consolidation. All receptors derive from a male donor with diffuse large B-cell lymphoma. Each CDR3 is given with its conserved first and last residue. Each record gives: D gene, clone size, J gene, V gene, CDR3 protein, CDR3 DNA. A D gene is named only where the DNA matches it firmly. The listing skips clone size in some rows; elsewhere it reads once, few, many or a size class.

>NA|NA|TRBJ1-1|TRBV12-5
CASGPYRVNTEAFF
TGTGCTAGTGGCCCTTATCGAGTGAACACTGAAGCTTTCTTT
>NA|NA|TRBJ2-5|TRBV10-3
CAISESTVLAGETQYF
TGTGCCATCAGTGAGTCGACGGTACTAGCCGGGGAGACCCAGTACTTC
>NA|NA|TRBJ2-7|TRBV7-9
CASSLVGRRGNYEQYF
TGTGCCAGCAGCTTAGTTGGACGGCGGGGCAACTACGAGCAGTACTTC
>NA|NA|TRBJ2-7|TRBV4-2
CASSPYRALEQYF
TGTGCCAGCAGCCCCTACAGGGCCTTAGAGCAGTACTTC
>NA|few|TRBJ1-1|TRBV4-1
CASSRSVNTEAFF
TGCGCCAGCAGCCGATCAGTGAACACTGAAGCTTTCTTT
>NA|NA|TRBJ1-3|TRBV25-1
CASSESGNTIYF
TGTGCCAGCAGTGAATCCGGAAACACCATATATTTT
>TRBD2|NA|TRBJ2-1|TRBV4-2
CASSQGIAGGYNEQFF
TGTGCCAGCAGCCAAGGTATAGCGGGGGGGTACAATGAGCAGTTCTTC
>NA|NA|TRBJ2-3|TRBV5-1
CASSRWGSTDTQYF
TGCGCCAGCAGCCGGTGGGGGAGCACAGATACGCAGTATTTT
>TRBD2|NA|TRBJ2-2|TRBV6-1
CASSAGLVNVAGELFF
TGTGCCAGCAGTGCGGGACTAGTGAATGTAGCCGGGGAGCTGTTTTTT
>NA|NA|TRBJ2-5|TRBV19
CASSITATGQETQYF
TGTGCCAGTAGTATAACCGCAACGGGACAAGAGACCCAGTACTTC
>NA|few|TRBJ2-5|TRBV29-1
CSVESVEHLPQETQYF
TGCAGCGTTGAATCGGTGGAACATCTTCCTCAAGAGACCCAGTACTTC
>TRBD1|NA|TRBJ1-2|TRBV5-4
CASTKGQANGYTF
TGTGCCAGCACAAAGGGACAGGCGAATGGCTACACCTTC
>NA|NA|TRBJ1-2|TRBV29-1
CSVVVNYGYTF
TGCAGCGTTGTAGTTAACTATGGCTACACCTTC
>TRBD1|NA|TRBJ1-2|TRBV6-1
CASRSRGTGLISYTF
TGTGCCAGCCGATCCCGGGGGACAGGCCTCATTAGCTACACCTTC
>NA|NA|TRBJ2-7|TRBV21-1
CASSKVGLWGQVNLYEQYF
TGTGCCAGCAGCAAAGTGGGATTGTGGGGACAGGTGAACCTCTACGAGCAGTACTTC
>NA|NA|TRBJ1-2|TRBV5-4
CASSAPRGNGYTF
TGTGCCAGCAGCGCCCCGAGGGGGAATGGCTACACCTTC
>NA|NA|TRBJ1-1|TRBV4-2
CASSQADWGRVGLITEAFF
TGTGCCAGCAGCCAAGCCGACTGGGGGAGGGTGGGGTTGATAACTGAAGCTTTCTTT
>NA|NA|TRBJ2-6|TRBV19
CASSILGTGANVLTF
TGTGCCAGTAGTATTCTGGGAACTGGGGCCAACGTCCTGACTTTC
>NA|NA|TRBJ1-1|TRBV5-1
CASSIYTPMNTEAFF
TGCGCCAGCAGCATTTATACACCGATGAACACTGAAGCTTTCTTT
>NA|NA|TRBJ1-3|TRBV7-2
CASSPEGWGSGNTIYF
TGTGCCAGCAGCCCAGAGGGGTGGGGGTCTGGAAACACCATATATTTT
>TRBD1|NA|TRBJ2-7|TRBV11-2
CASSQGQGSPYEQYF
TGTGCCAGCAGCCAGGGACAGGGGTCCCCCTACGAGCAGTACTTC
>NA|NA|TRBJ2-3|TRBV7-2
CASALRSDTQYF
TGTGCCAGCGCCCTTCGCTCAGATACGCAGTATTTT
>NA|NA|TRBJ2-3|TRBV7-2
CASSLDPGGTDTQYF
TGTGCCAGCAGCTTAGACCCAGGGGGCACAGATACGCAGTATTTT
>TRBD1|once|TRBJ1-1|TRBV27
CASSPGQGGGNTEAFF
TGTGCCAGCAGTCCTGGACAGGGGGGTGGGAACACTGAAGCTTTCTTT
>NA|NA|TRBJ1-2|TRBV30
CAWSQSVSPGRYYGYTF
TGTGCCTGGAGTCAATCAGTCAGCCCGGGTAGATACTATGGCTACACCTTC
>NA|NA|TRBJ1-2|TRBV21-1
CASTLINTIIGQGHGYTF
TGTGCCAGCACACTCATTAATACAATCATAGGACAGGGGCATGGCTACACCTTC
>NA|NA|TRBJ2-7|TRBV6-1
CASSEGVGGPYEQYF
TGTGCCAGCAGTGAAGGAGTGGGGGGACCCTACGAGCAGTACTTC